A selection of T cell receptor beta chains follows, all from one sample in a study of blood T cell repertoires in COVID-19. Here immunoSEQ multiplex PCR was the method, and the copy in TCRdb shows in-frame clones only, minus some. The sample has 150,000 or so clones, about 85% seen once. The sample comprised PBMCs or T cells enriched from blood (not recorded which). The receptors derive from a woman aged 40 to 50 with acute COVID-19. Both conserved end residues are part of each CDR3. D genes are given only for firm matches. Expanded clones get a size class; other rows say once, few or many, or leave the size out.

CASSQGPDTEAFF | TGTGCCAGTAGCCAGGGGCCCGACACTGAAGCTTTCTTT | TRBJ1-1 | . | TRBV19 | .
CASSGRVESTGELFF | TGTGCCAGCAGCGGCCGGGTGGAGAGCACCGGGGAGCTGTTTTTT | TRBJ2-2 | . | TRBV3-1/TRBV3-2 | .
CASRGVGSYEQYF | TGCGCCAGCAGAGGGGTGGGATCCTACGAGCAGTACTTC | TRBJ2-7 | . | TRBV10-2 | .
CSVGLAGGSTDTQYF | TGCAGCGTTGGACTAGCGGGAGGGAGCACAGATACGCAGTATTTT | TRBJ2-3 | TRBD2 | TRBV29-1 | .
CASSQDLAGEGETQYF | TGTGCCAGCAGCCAAGACCTAGCGGGAGAAGGAGAGACCCAGTACTTC | TRBJ2-5 | TRBD2 | TRBV3-1/TRBV3-2 | .
CASSPSGVAGDYYEQYF | TGTGCCAGCAGCCCTTCGGGGGTAGCGGGGGACTACTACGAGCAGTACTTC | TRBJ2-7 | TRBD2 | TRBV9 | .
CASSFTRETEAFF | TGCGCCAGCAGCTTTACCAGGGAAACTGAAGCTTTCTTT | TRBJ1-1 | . | TRBV5-1 | many
CASSEDPTSGGTDTQYF | TGTGCCAGCAGCGAGGACCCCACTAGCGGGGGGACAGATACGCAGTATTTT | TRBJ2-3 | TRBD2 | TRBV9 | .
CASSEVASGSGEQFF | TGCGCCAGCAGTGAGGTGGCTAGCGGGAGTGGTGAGCAGTTCTTC | TRBJ2-1 | TRBD2 | TRBV10-2 | .
CASSSRDRGPYGYTF | TGTGCCAGCAGTAGCCGGGACAGGGGACCCTATGGCTACACCTTC | TRBJ1-2 | TRBD1 | TRBV2 | .
CAWSVARGTTEAFF | TGTGCCTGGAGTGTAGCACGGGGTACCACTGAAGCTTTCTTT | TRBJ1-1 | . | TRBV30 | .
CASSMSVGGRSYGYTF | TGTGCCAGTAGTATGTCGGTCGGGGGACGAAGCTATGGCTACACCTTC | TRBJ1-2 | . | TRBV19 | .
CASAPRDRVENIQYF | TGTGCCAGTGCGCCCCGGGACAGGGTCGAAAACATTCAGTACTTC | TRBJ2-4 | TRBD1 | TRBV19 | .
CASSHRDREDEQYF | TGTGCCAGCAGCCACCGGGACAGGGAGGACGAGCAGTACTTC | TRBJ2-7 | TRBD1 | TRBV7-9 | .
CASSTSGAMNTEAFF | TGTGCCAGCAGCACAAGCGGGGCCATGAACACTGAAGCTTTCTTT | TRBJ1-1 | . | TRBV6-5 | .
CASSGGLNQPQHF | TGTGCCAGCTCCGGAGGGCTTAATCAGCCCCAGCATTTT | TRBJ1-5 | . | TRBV7-2 | once
CASSLGLAGENIQYF | TGCGCCAGCAGCTTGGGACTAGCGGGGGAAAACATTCAGTACTTC | TRBJ2-4 | TRBD2 | TRBV5-1 | .
CASEGGSGRARVDEQFF | TGTGCCAGCGAAGGGGGTAGCGGGAGGGCCAGGGTTGATGAGCAGTTCTTC | TRBJ2-1 | TRBD2 | TRBV7-9 | once
CASSQDEPYRKETQYF | TGCGCCAGCAGCCAAGATGAGCCTTACAGGAAGGAGACCCAGTACTTC | TRBJ2-5 | . | TRBV4-1 | .
CASSLNSGKVNQPQHF | TGTGCCAGCAGTTTAAATTCAGGGAAGGTCAATCAGCCCCAGCATTTT | TRBJ1-5 | . | TRBV27 | .
CASSQSPRAIYNEQFF | TGCGCCAGCAGTCAATCGCCCAGGGCTATATACAATGAGCAGTTCTTC | TRBJ2-1 | . | TRBV23-1 | .
CASSFGTANYGYTF | TGTGCCAGCAGCTTCGGGACAGCTAACTATGGCTACACCTTC | TRBJ1-2 | TRBD1 | TRBV7-9 | many
CAISGGGSGYTF | TGTGCCATCAGTGGGGGGGGCAGTGGCTACACCTTC | TRBJ1-2 | . | TRBV10-3 | once
CATRPPGYSNQPQHF | TGTGCCACCCGCCCCCCGGGGTATAGCAATCAGCCCCAGCATTTT | TRBJ1-5 | . | TRBV19 | .
CSVGMTGGVMETQYF | TGCAGCGTTGGAATGACAGGGGGTGTGATGGAGACCCAGTACTTC | TRBJ2-5 | TRBD1 | TRBV29-1 | .
CASSYRGGSFGTEAFF | TGTGCCAGCAGTTACAGGGGGGGCTCCTTCGGGACTGAAGCTTTCTTT | TRBJ1-1 | . | TRBV6-5 | .
CASSQVDSPGTEAFF | TGTGCCAGCAGCCAAGTCGACTCACCGGGAACTGAAGCTTTCTTT | TRBJ1-1 | . | TRBV4-2 | .
CASKEGQPYGYTF | TGTGCCAGCAAAGAGGGACAGCCTTATGGCTACACCTTC | TRBJ1-2 | TRBD1 | TRBV2 | few
CASRSTVSGNTIYF | TGTGCCAGCAGATCTACAGTGTCTGGAAACACCATATATTTT | TRBJ1-3 | . | TRBV6-5 | many